This note documents a single T cell receptor (beta chain) sequence. Its specificity is unknown. Treatment of the sample: approximately nine-day PBMC culture with coronavirus spike peptide pools or control peptides (ViraFEST assay). Cultured CD4+ T-cell DNA underwent Oncomine TCR Beta short-read sequencing. TCRdb called the PCR reads again in MiXCR, with one record for every CDR3 protein. The data hold 2,000 to 3,000 distinct CDR3 sequences, with approximately 26% observed a single time. The V and J ends lost 3 bases and 4 bases, in that order; junction bases with no gene match: 4. Per the germline V gene, CDR1 is DFQATT and CDR2 is SNEGSKA (reference sequence). CDR3 length: 14 amino acids. The data were taken from a study of vaccination and CD4 T cells after COVID-19.

The receptor was derived from a human donor who had recovered from COVID-19. The material was CD4+ T cells from blood, cultured in vitro, obtained after SARS-CoV-2 vaccination. The chain employs TRBV20-1 and TRBJ1-3, with TRBD1 identical over 9 bases. The CDR3 sequence is CSASPGTGGNTIYF. CDR3 bases: TGCAGTGCTAGCCCCGGGACAGGGGGAAACACCATATATTTT.